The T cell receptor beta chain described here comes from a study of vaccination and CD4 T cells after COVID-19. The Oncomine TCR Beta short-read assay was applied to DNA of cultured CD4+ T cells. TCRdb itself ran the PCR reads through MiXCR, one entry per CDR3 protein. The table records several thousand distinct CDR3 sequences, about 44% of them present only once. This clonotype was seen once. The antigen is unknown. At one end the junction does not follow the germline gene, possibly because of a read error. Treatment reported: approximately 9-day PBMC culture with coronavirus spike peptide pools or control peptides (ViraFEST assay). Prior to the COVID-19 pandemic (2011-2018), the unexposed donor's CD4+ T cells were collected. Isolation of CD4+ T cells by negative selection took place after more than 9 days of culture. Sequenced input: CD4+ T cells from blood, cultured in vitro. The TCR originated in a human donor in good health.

CDR3 loop: CAGRQDRFYNEQFF. Written as DNA, the CDR3 is TGTGCCGGCAGACAAGACAGATTTTACAATGAGCAGTTCTTC. V gene TRBV28 combines with J gene TRBJ2-1, with TRBD1 as a possible D gene (5 bases). The germline V gene encodes CDR1 MDHEN and CDR2 SYDVKM. There are 14 residues in the CDR3.